These T cell receptor beta chains were read from a single sample in a study of Ad26.COV2.S vaccination and SARS-CoV-2 variants. Sequencing used immunoSEQ multiplex PCR; TCRdb keeps in-frame clones, though not all of them. The table has hundreds of thousands of clones, approximately 88% seen once. The source material was peripheral blood, sampled in a trial of Ad26.COV2.S vaccine versus placebo. The source of these receptors is a person between 18 and 59 years old who received the Ad26.COV2.S COVID-19 vaccine or a placebo. Both conserved end residues are trimmed from each CDR3.

v_gene	CDR3aa
TRBV13	ASSFRDSNEKLF
TRBV21-1	ASRKLPDRFLYEQY
TRBV7-9	ASSRYRGSAYGYT
TRBV5-1	ASSRTGNGYT
TRBV5-1	ASGTCGYT
TRBV6-5	ASTGASGNTIY
TRBV5-1	ASSFQGQETQY
TRBV7-2	ASSPALGDRIPYEQY
TRBV7-2	ASSFQGVNTEAF
TRBV3-1/TRBV3-2	ASSQEGGAGSPLH
TRBV5-4	ASSPGLAGGTDTQY
TRBV5-5	ASSLDTGISAF
TRBV4-2	ASSQEVMRVTEAF
TRBV6-1	ASSEALFGKVNTEAF
TRBV11-2	ASSLITDTQY
TRBV19	ASSPLDSSGNTIY
TRBV7-2	ASSPWGTGANVLT
TRBV3-1/TRBV3-2	ASSLAGAVGEQY
TRBV3-1/TRBV3-2	ASSQEDASTEQY
TRBV5-6	ASSLGLAKNIQY
TRBV18	ASSPQEQVNTGELF
TRBV6-1	ASSEEEPNEQF
TRBV30	AWSVHSRGAEAF
TRBV18	ASSPPAGATKNIQY
TRBV5-1	ASSWGQGNEQF
TRBV7-2	ASSLERGGGYT
TRBV9	ASSVAGQRTDTQY
TRBV5-6	ASRQPGQSTTEAF
TRBV2	ASKNEEGIGNEQF
TRBV10-2	ASRGTEGGNQPQH
TRBV7-2	ASSLGSGGVNQPQH
TRBV10-1	ASSTGLSSYEQY
TRBV7-2	ASSPPSYEQF
TRBV18	ASSPEASGTDTQY
TRBV7-9	ASSLQGLNTEAF
TRBV29-1	SGGQETQY
TRBV10-1	ASSRGTDGELF
TRBV19	ASSPRTYNEQF
TRBV18	ASSSQGATNEKLF
TRBV28	ASSFGGTTNEKLF
TRBV7-9	ASSPRGPVTGELF
TRBV12-3/TRBV12-4	ASRRGQVDGYT
TRBV29-1	SVVLILMNTEAF
TRBV7-2	ASSLDSPSGTDTQY
TRBV6-6	ASRGRDRYEQY
TRBV12-3/TRBV12-4	ASSLVAGDGYT
TRBV15	ATSRGGEKLF
TRBV30	AWSRTGTSNQPQH
TRBV24-1	ATRRAVGYEQF